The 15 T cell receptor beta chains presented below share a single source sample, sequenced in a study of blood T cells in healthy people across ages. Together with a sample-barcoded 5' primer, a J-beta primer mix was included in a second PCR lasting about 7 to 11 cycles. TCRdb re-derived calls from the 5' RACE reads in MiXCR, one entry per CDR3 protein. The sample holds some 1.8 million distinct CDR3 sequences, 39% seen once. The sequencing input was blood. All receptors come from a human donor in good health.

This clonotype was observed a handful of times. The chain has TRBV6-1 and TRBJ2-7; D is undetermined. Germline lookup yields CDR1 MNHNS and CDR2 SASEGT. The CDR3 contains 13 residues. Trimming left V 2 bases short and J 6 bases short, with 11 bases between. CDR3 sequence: CASSELGRSEQYF. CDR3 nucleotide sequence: TGTGCCAGCAGTGAACTAGGGCGATCCGAGCAGTACTTC.

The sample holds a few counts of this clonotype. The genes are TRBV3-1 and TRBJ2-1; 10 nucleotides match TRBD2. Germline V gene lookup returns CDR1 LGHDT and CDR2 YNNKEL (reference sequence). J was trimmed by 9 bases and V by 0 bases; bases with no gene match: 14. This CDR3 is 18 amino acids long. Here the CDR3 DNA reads TGTGCCAGCAGCCAAGATTCAGCAGCGGGGGGGCTGCGCTTTGAGCAGTTCTTC. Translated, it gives CASSQDSAAGGLRFEQFF.

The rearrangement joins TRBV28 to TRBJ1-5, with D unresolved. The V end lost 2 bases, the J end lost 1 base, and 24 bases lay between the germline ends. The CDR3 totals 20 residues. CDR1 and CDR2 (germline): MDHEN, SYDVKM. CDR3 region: CASSLGIGYPPYASNQPQHF. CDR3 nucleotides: TGTGCCAGCAGTTTAGGGATCGGGTATCCCCCTTATGCGAGCAATCAGCCCCAGCATTTT.

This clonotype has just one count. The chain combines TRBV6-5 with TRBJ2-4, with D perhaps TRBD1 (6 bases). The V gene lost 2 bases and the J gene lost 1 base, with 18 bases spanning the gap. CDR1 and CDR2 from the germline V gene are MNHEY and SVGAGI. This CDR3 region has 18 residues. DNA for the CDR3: TGTGCCAGCAGTTACGCGTGGGGGAGTGACAGGGCCAAAAACATTCAGTACTTC. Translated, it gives CASSYAWGSDRAKNIQYF.

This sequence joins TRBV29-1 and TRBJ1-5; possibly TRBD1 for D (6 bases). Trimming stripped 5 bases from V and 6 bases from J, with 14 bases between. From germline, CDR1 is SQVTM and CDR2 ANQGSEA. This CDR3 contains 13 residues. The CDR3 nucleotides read TGCAGCGTTCCCAGGGGAGCGGGTCAGCCCCAGCATTTT. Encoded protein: CSVPRGAGQPQHF.

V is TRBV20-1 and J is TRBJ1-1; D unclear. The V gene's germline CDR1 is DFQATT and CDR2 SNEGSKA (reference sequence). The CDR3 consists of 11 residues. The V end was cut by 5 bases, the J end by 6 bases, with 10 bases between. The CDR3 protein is CSAPLPPEAFF. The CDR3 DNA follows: TGCAGTGCTCCCTTACCCCCTGAAGCTTTCTTT.

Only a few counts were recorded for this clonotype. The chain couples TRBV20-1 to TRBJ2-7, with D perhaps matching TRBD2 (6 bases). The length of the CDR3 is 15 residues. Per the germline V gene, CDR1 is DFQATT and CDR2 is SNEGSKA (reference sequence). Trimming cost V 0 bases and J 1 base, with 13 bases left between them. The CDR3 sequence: CSAREERRGSYEQYF. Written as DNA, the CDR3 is TGCAGTGCTAGAGAAGAGCGGCGGGGTTCCTACGAGCAGTACTTC.

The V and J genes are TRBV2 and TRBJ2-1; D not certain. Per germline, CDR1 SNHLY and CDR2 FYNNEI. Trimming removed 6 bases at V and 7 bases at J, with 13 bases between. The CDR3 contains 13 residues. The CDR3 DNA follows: TGTGCCAGCAGGTACTTAGCCCCAAATGAGCAGTTCTTC. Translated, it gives CASRYLAPNEQFF.

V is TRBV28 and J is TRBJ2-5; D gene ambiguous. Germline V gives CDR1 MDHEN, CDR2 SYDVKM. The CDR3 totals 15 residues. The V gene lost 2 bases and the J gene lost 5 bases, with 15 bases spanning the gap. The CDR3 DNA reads TGTGCCAGCAGTTTAAATCGGGCCTTGGGGGAGACCCAGTACTTC. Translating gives CASSLNRALGETQYF.

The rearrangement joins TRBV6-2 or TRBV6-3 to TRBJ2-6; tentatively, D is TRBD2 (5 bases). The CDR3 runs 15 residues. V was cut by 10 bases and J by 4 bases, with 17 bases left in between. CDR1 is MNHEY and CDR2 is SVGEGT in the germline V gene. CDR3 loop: CATIGGFYGANVLTF. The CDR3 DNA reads TGTGCCACTATCGGAGGCTTCTACGGGGCCAACGTCCTGACTTTC.

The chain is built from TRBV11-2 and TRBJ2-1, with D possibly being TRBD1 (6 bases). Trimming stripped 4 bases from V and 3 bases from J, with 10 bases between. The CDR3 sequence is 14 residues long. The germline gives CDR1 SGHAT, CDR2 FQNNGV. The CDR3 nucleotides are TGTGCCAGCAGCTCCCCCAGGGGCTACAATGAGCAGTTCTTC. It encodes CASSSPRGYNEQFF.

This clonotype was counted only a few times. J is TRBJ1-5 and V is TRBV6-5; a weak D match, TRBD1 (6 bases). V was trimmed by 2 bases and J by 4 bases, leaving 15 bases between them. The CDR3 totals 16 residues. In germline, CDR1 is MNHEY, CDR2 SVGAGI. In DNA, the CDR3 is TGTGCCAGCAGTTACGGGACACCTAGACTAAATCAGCCCCAGCATTTT. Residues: CASSYGTPRLNQPQHF.

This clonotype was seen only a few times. CDR3 sequence: CASSQASAGGISYNEQFF. The CDR3 nucleotides are TGCGCCAGCAGCCAAGCGAGCGCGGGGGGAATATCCTACAATGAGCAGTTCTTC. The rearrangement uses TRBV4-3 and TRBJ2-1; 8 nucleotides match TRBD2. V gave up 1 base and J gave up 1 base; unmatched junction bases: 9. Germline CDR1 and CDR2: LGHNA and YSLEER. This CDR3 has 18 amino acids.

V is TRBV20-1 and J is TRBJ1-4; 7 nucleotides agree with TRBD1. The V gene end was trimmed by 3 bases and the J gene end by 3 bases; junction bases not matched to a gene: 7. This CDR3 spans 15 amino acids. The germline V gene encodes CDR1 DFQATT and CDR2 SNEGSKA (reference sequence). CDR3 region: CSARGVQGPNEKLFF. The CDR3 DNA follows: TGCAGTGCTAGGGGAGTACAGGGGCCTAATGAAAAACTGTTTTTT.

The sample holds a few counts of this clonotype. In DNA, the CDR3 is TGCGCCAGCAGCATTGGCCAATTGGACAGCTACTACACCTTC. Amino acid sequence: CASSIGQLDSYYTF. The chain combines TRBV5-1 with TRBJ1-2; D is possibly TRBD1 (6 bases). Trimming cost V 4 bases and J 10 bases, with 20 bases left between them. Germline V CDR1 and CDR2: SGHRS, YFSETQ. CDR3 length: 14 residues.